What follows describes a single T cell receptor (beta chain). What this receptor recognizes is not known. No base quality values were provided; no much bigger clone lies one nucleotide off. This entry is derived from a study of T cells after posttransplantation cyclophosphamide (dated by TCRdb to between 2015 and 2016). As for the study more broadly: The study tracked T cell repertoire reconstitution by TRB sequencing after myeloablative bone marrow transplantation using posttransplantation cyclophosphamide as GVHD prophylaxis. Samples from about 33 PTCy-treated patients, along with samples from around 16 of their related bone marrow donors, underwent antigen receptor sequencing. Blood from all 35 or so PTCy patients with 1-year posttransplant specimens was subjected to TRB sequencing. Up to roughly 3 additional blood samples from 2 to 5.2 years after transplant were also TRB-sequenced in 3 patients, as was pretransplant blood from a handful of patients. Because TRA and TRB clonality correlated tightly in some ten samples, later TCR analyses were limited to TRB. Public TRB sequences were checked against a database of over 3,600 sequences associated with responses to pathogens, tumor antigens, self-antigens and alloantigens.

TRB sequencing was run on genomic DNA with either the immunoSEQ assay at survey resolution or the hsTCRB kit. On the study's bioinformatics: The immunoSEQ software was used for initial read processing, and the LymphoSeq R package was used for repertoire analyses. Clonality was computed as 1 minus normalized Shannon entropy; Gini coefficient was also calculated for each TRB dataset. Phenotypes of unsorted samples were inferred by mapping TRB sequences from sorted subsets of the recipient or donor onto the same recipient's unsorted samples. TCRdb obtained this table from immuneACCESS and retained in-frame rearrangements with V and J assigned. These tables miss some clones; where compared with another copy, unresolved V genes account for less than half of the shortfall, and the remainder is unexplained. V and J calls and clone size are copied from that table; D and trimming were computed from the DNA. The sample table contains around 10,000 clones; only one count was recorded for 65% to 85% of them. The ten largest clones represent 5% to 6.5% of the sample.

V gives up 1 base and J gives up 2 bases, and the segment between their germline ends measures 11 bases. Counted from cysteine to phenylalanine, this CDR3 has 15 amino acids. Only CDR3 DNA is held: 45 bases, read in frame from base 1. The germline V gene specifies SGHAT as CDR1 and FQNNGV as CDR2. The treatment or condition label on this specimen signifies: high-dose cyclophosphamide on days +3 and +4 as single-agent GVHD prophylaxis. Patients in the PTCy group got busulfan and fludarabine conditioning, a marrow graft from a related or unrelated donor, and cyclophosphamide on days +3 and +4. The PTCy-treated patients were drawn from a prospective, multi-institutional clinical trial. Peripheral blood and bone marrow mononuclear cells were isolated by Ficoll-Hypaque density centrifugation and were cryopreserved. The research as a whole found: Donor-recipient similarity was low at 1-2 months but increased during the first year, and donor CD8+ memory clones often dominated later blood repertoires. Across 40 to 55 patients, TRB clonality was highly associated with recipient CMV seropositivity and CMV reactivation, and diversity in PTCy patients was similar to diversity in CNI/methotrexate controls. The TRB repertoires of T cells infiltrating skin or GI tract showed only limited overlap with the TRB repertoires of T cells in blood.

The origin of this receptor is a female patient aged 45 to 65 who received an allogeneic stem cell transplant from a related donor, was CMV-positive, and had no GVHD. Following transplantation, T cells from the graft donor may be among those present. Specimen: PBMCs, collected after allogeneic stem cell transplant with posttransplant cyclophosphamide. The chain was built from TRBV11-2 and TRBJ1-2; the D gene is not confidently resolved. The nucleotide sequence is given as TGTGCCAGCAGCTTAGCGAGGGCCATCAACTATGGCTACACCTTC. The encoded protein is CASSLARAINYGYTF.